This entry lists 8 T cell receptor beta chains sequenced from one sample in a study of a mutant IDH1 vaccine in newly diagnosed glioma. These receptors lack a known antigen. Time point noted: week 23, last vaccination. Alongside topical imiquimod, each dose of vaccine comprised 300 ug of mutant IDH1 20-mer peptide. Assay used: immunoSEQ multiplex PCR; TCRdb lists only in-frame clones, some missing. Of 70,000 to 95,000 clones listed, around 85% were seen once; the top ten hold approximately 0.8%. This specimen consisted of PBMCs, obtained from a glioma patient whose treatment included an IDH1 peptide vaccine. The receptors originated from a woman aged 45-60 years with glioma.

This clone came up a few times. The chain joins TRBV6-5 to TRBJ1-3; D remains unclear. Germline-derived CDR1 and CDR2 are MNHEY and SVGAGI. Trimming stripped 5 bases from V and 0 bases from J, with 11 bases between. The CDR3 totals 15 residues. The CDR3 region has the DNA TGTGCCAGCAGTACTAGCCAATTCTCTGGAAACACCATATATTTT. It codes for CASSTSQFSGNTIYF.

The chain is built from TRBV6-1 and TRBJ2-5; 9 nucleotides match TRBD2. The germline CDR1 and CDR2 sequences are MNHNS and SASEGT. The CDR3 length is 15 residues. Trimming at V came to 1 base and at J to 2 bases, leaving 2 bases not matched to a gene. CDR3 DNA sequence: TGTGCCAGCAGTGAAGGGCTAGCGGGACAAGAGACCCAGTACTTC. This translates into CASSEGLAGQETQYF.

V gene TRBV5-1 combines with J gene TRBJ2-6, with D unresolved. Trimming removed 0 bases at V and 0 bases at J, with 4 bases between. The CDR3 is made up of 15 amino acids. CDR1 is SGHRS, CDR2 YFSETQ, per germline. CDR3 sequence: CASSLASSGANVLTF. As DNA, the CDR3 is TGCGCCAGCAGCTTGGCCAGCTCTGGGGCCAACGTCCTGACTTTC.

This sequence joins TRBV5-4 and TRBJ1-2; D gene uncertain. The CDR3 is made up of 12 amino acids. The germline gives CDR1 SGHNT, CDR2 YYREEE (reference sequence). Trimming removed 1 base from V and 6 bases from J, with 7 bases in between. The CDR3 DNA reads TGTGCCAGCAGCTTGTGGGCGGATGGCTACACCTTC. This gives the protein CASSLWADGYTF.

This clone was seen more than once but under ten times. The chain uses TRBV9 and TRBJ1-5; no reliable D call. The CDR3 has 15 amino acids. V was cut by 2 bases and J by 3 bases, with 12 bases left in between. Germline CDR1 and CDR2: SGDLS and YYNGEE. The CDR3 is CASSVLHPSNQPQHF. The DNA of the CDR3 is TGTGCCAGCAGCGTGCTACATCCTTCCAATCAGCCCCAGCATTTT.

The chain couples TRBV28 to TRBJ1-3; possibly TRBD1 for D (6 bases). Germline V gives CDR1 MDHEN, CDR2 SYDVKM. Trimming took 3 bases from V and 4 from J, leaving 22 bases between them. The CDR3 totals 18 residues. The CDR3 DNA sequence: TGTGCCAGCAGTTTTCCCGGCCGGGACCTGGGGGCGGGAAACACCATATATTTT. Residues: CASSFPGRDLGAGNTIYF.

J is TRBJ2-7 and V is TRBV6-1, with 14 bases lining up with TRBD2. Germline-derived CDR1 and CDR2 are MNHNS and SASEGT. Germline trimming cut 8 bases from V and 6 bases from J; bases unmatched to any gene: 9. The CDR3 length is 15 residues. The CDR3 reads CASRSGLAGVSEQYF. CDR3 coding DNA: TGTGCCAGCCGCTCGGGACTAGCGGGAGTCAGCGAGCAGTACTTC.

The gene calls are TRBV11-3 and TRBJ2-3; D is ambiguous. CDR3 size: 13 residues. The germline CDR1 and CDR2 sequences are SGHNT and YENEEA. The V and J ends lost 6 bases and 4 bases respectively, with 11 bases between them. Here the CDR3 reads CASSSYLADTQYF. DNA of the CDR3: TGTGCCAGCAGTTCCTACCTGGCAGATACGCAGTATTTT. The full variable domain, completed using reference TRBV11-3 and TRBJ2-3, is EAGVVQSPRYKIIEKKQPVAFWCNPISGHNTLYWYLQNLGQGPELLIRYENEEAVDDSQLPKDRFSAERLKGVDSTLKIQPAELGDSAVYLCASSSYLADTQYFGPGTRLTVL.